This T cell receptor beta chain was found in a study of cytomegalovirus exposure and HLA in healthy donors. In germline, CDR1 is SGDLS, CDR2 YYNGEE. With V trimmed by 3 bases and J by 2 bases, 7 bases remained unmatched. CDR3 length: 15 residues. Primers: 60 Vbeta forward and 13 Jbeta reverse. Clones were sequenced by immunoSEQ multiplex PCR, and TCRdb holds only the in-frame ones, with some missing. The sample shows some 130,000 clones, around 85% of them seen only once. The origin of this receptor is a boy between 10 and 17 years old in good health and CMV-seronegative. The sequencing input was PBMCs. The chain is built from TRBV9 and TRBJ2-7, with 8 bases aligning to TRBD2. The CDR3 nucleotides read TGTGCCAGCAGCGATTCGGGGGGGTCTACCTACGAGCAGTACTTC. Its protein product is CASSDSGGSTYEQYF.